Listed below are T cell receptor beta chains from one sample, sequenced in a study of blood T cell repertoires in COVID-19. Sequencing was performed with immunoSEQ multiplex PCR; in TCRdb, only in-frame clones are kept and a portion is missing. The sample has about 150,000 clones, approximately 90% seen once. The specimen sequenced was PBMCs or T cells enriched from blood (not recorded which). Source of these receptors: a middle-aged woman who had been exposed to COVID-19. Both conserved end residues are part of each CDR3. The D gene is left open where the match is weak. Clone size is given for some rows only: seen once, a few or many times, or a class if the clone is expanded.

CDR3: CASSEGQLYGYTF
DNA: TGTGCCAGCAGTGAAGGACAGCTCTATGGCTACACCTTC
D: -
J: TRBJ1-2
size: -
V: TRBV2

CDR3: CASSIFPGVGDTEAFF
DNA: TGTGCCAGTAGTATCTTCCCGGGGGTAGGGGACACTGAAGCTTTCTTT
D: -
J: TRBJ1-1
size: -
V: TRBV19

CDR3: CASSLFVANGYTF
DNA: TGCGCCAGCAGCTTGTTCGTGGCAAATGGCTACACCTTC
D: -
J: TRBJ1-2
size: -
V: TRBV5-1

CDR3: CSVFRTGIEAFF
DNA: TGCAGCGTTTTTAGAACGGGGATTGAAGCTTTCTTT
D: -
J: TRBJ1-1
size: -
V: TRBV29-1

CDR3: CASSERQGLYGYTF
DNA: TGTGCCAGCAGTGAAAGACAGGGCCTCTATGGCTACACCTTC
D: TRBD1
J: TRBJ1-2
size: -
V: TRBV27

CDR3: CSVDLGRGITEAFF
DNA: TGCAGCGTTGACTTGGGCAGGGGAATTACTGAAGCTTTCTTT
D: -
J: TRBJ1-1
size: -
V: TRBV29-1

CDR3: CASSPGDRGPNYGYTF
DNA: TGTGCCAGCAGTCCCGGAGACAGGGGGCCTAACTATGGCTACACCTTC
D: TRBD1
J: TRBJ1-2
size: -
V: TRBV28

CDR3: CASSPTTGKNQPQHF
DNA: TGTGCCAGCTCACCCACGACAGGGAAGAATCAGCCCCAGCATTTT
D: TRBD1
J: TRBJ1-5
size: -
V: TRBV18

CDR3: CASSSTGTSAYEQYF
DNA: TGCGCCAGCAGCTCGACCGGGACTAGTGCCTACGAGCAGTACTTC
D: TRBD2
J: TRBJ2-7
size: -
V: TRBV5-1

CDR3: CASSQTPRDVGYTF
DNA: TGCGCCAGCAGCCAAACCCCCCGGGATGTCGGCTACACCTTC
D: -
J: TRBJ1-2
size: -
V: TRBV4-1

CDR3: CASSASGDTDTQYF
DNA: TGTGCCAGCAGTGCTTCGGGGGACACAGATACGCAGTATTTT
D: -
J: TRBJ2-3
size: -
V: TRBV6-4

CDR3: CASSRTGDGGYTF
DNA: TGTGCCAGCTCACGGACAGGGGATGGTGGCTACACCTTC
D: TRBD1
J: TRBJ1-2
size: -
V: TRBV18

CDR3: CASSRQGNRDSPLHF
DNA: TGTGCCAGCAGTAGACAGGGGAACAGGGACTCACCCCTCCACTTT
D: TRBD1
J: TRBJ1-6
size: -
V: TRBV6-5

CDR3: CASSPGLVNQPQHF
DNA: TGTGCCAGCAGCCCGGGACTGGTGAATCAGCCCCAGCATTTT
D: -
J: TRBJ1-5
size: -
V: TRBV27

CDR3: CASSLDGAGRNQPQHF
DNA: TGCGCCAGCAGCTTGGATGGAGCCGGTCGGAATCAGCCCCAGCATTTT
D: -
J: TRBJ1-5
size: many
V: TRBV5-1

CDR3: CASSYYRTGRDEQYF
DNA: TGTGCCAGCAGCTACTACAGAACAGGGCGTGACGAGCAGTACTTC
D: -
J: TRBJ2-7
size: -
V: TRBV6-5

CDR3: CASSIRGPLYQPQHF
DNA: TGTGCCAGTAGTATAAGGGGCCCCCTTTATCAGCCCCAGCATTTT
D: -
J: TRBJ1-5
size: once
V: TRBV19

CDR3: CSGSGGEETQYF
DNA: TGCAGCGGGAGCGGGGGGGAAGAGACCCAGTACTTC
D: TRBD2
J: TRBJ2-5
size: -
V: TRBV29-1

CDR3: CASGEYEQYF
DNA: TGTGCCAGTGGGGAGTACGAGCAGTACTTC
D: -
J: TRBJ2-7
size: -
V: TRBV19

CDR3: CASSPRAGGLTDTQYF
DNA: TGTGCCAGCAGCCCAAGAGCGGGGGGGCTGACAGATACGCAGTATTTT
D: TRBD2
J: TRBJ2-3
size: -
V: TRBV7-3

CDR3: CASGLVLGQDYEQYF
DNA: TGTGCTAGTGGTTTGGTACTGGGACAGGACTACGAGCAGTACTTC
D: TRBD1
J: TRBJ2-7
size: few
V: TRBV12-5

CDR3: CASSLGRLSYEQYF
DNA: TGTGCCAGCAGCTTAGGCAGGTTGTCCTACGAGCAGTACTTC
D: -
J: TRBJ2-7
size: -
V: TRBV7-9

CDR3: CASSVGGPGDEKLFF
DNA: TGTGCCAGCAGTGTTGGCGGGCCGGGTGATGAAAAACTGTTTTTT
D: -
J: TRBJ1-4
size: -
V: TRBV28

CDR3: CASSPSRTGGAFNEKLFF
DNA: TGCGCCAGCAGCCCCTCAAGGACAGGAGGGGCTTTTAATGAAAAACTGTTTTTT
D: TRBD1
J: TRBJ1-4
size: once
V: TRBV4-1

CDR3: CASSTHGTSGSDSYNEQFF
DNA: TGTGCCAGCAGCACCCATGGGACTAGCGGGTCCGACTCCTACAATGAGCAGTTCTTC
D: TRBD2
J: TRBJ2-1
size: -
V: TRBV7-2

CDR3: CASSFQAGQPQHF
DNA: TGTGCCAGCAGCTTTCAGGCGGGTCAGCCCCAGCATTTT
D: -
J: TRBJ1-5
size: once
V: TRBV5-6

CDR3: CASSFSGQGQTQYF
DNA: TGTGCCAGCAGTTTCTCGGGCCAGGGTCAGACCCAGTACTTC
D: -
J: TRBJ2-5
size: -
V: TRBV27

CDR3: CASSSLRHRDRGSTEAFF
DNA: TGTGCCAGCAGCTCCTTAAGACACCGGGACAGGGGGTCCACTGAAGCTTTCTTT
D: TRBD1
J: TRBJ1-1
size: -
V: TRBV5-4

CDR3: CASRPPAGQPQHF
DNA: TGTGCCAGCCGACCACCGGCAGGACAGCCCCAGCATTTT
D: -
J: TRBJ1-5
size: -
V: TRBV27

CDR3: CASSNRGKNTEAFF
DNA: TGTGCCAGTAGCAACCGGGGAAAGAACACTGAAGCTTTCTTT
D: -
J: TRBJ1-1
size: -
V: TRBV19

CDR3: CASSPLVPRTGPFF
DNA: TGTGCCAGCAGCCCCCTGGTCCCCCGGACAGGGCCTTTCTTC
D: TRBD1
J: TRBJ1-2
size: many
V: TRBV11-2

CDR3: CASSGSTVTEAFF
DNA: TGTGCCAGCAGCGGATCGACAGTCACTGAAGCTTTCTTT
D: -
J: TRBJ1-1
size: -
V: TRBV9

CDR3: CASSQRLAGDRSTGELFF
DNA: TGCGCCAGCAGCCAACGACTAGCGGGAGATCGAAGCACCGGGGAGCTGTTTTTT
D: TRBD2
J: TRBJ2-2
size: -
V: TRBV4-3

CDR3: CASKAGGSPLHF
DNA: TGTGCCAGCAAGGCCGGCGGTTCACCCCTCCACTTT
D: -
J: TRBJ1-6
size: once
V: TRBV6-5

CDR3: CASGSGQGKIPGNTIYF
DNA: TGTGCTAGTGGTTCCGGACAGGGAAAGATCCCTGGAAACACCATATATTTT
D: TRBD1
J: TRBJ1-3
size: -
V: TRBV12-5

CDR3: CASSTTGTRGNEQFF
DNA: TGTGCCAGCAGTACAACCGGGACTAGAGGCAATGAGCAGTTCTTC
D: TRBD2
J: TRBJ2-1
size: -
V: TRBV6-5

CDR3: CASSSTQGTEAFF
DNA: TGTGCCAGCAGTTCGACACAGGGGACTGAAGCTTTCTTT
D: TRBD1
J: TRBJ1-1
size: -
V: TRBV11-2

CDR3: CASSVGQGNYGYTF
DNA: TGTGCCAGCAGCGTAGGACAGGGAAACTATGGCTACACCTTC
D: TRBD1
J: TRBJ1-2
size: -
V: TRBV9

CDR3: CASSEAAGRAYGYTF
DNA: TGTGCCAGCAGTGAAGCTGCCGGCAGGGCCTATGGCTACACCTTC
D: -
J: TRBJ1-2
size: -
V: TRBV6-1

CDR3: CASSGDRGLNSPLHF
DNA: TGTGCCAGCAGTGGAGACAGGGGGCTTAATTCACCCCTCCACTTT
D: TRBD1
J: TRBJ1-6
size: -
V: TRBV28

CDR3: CSVEFQGGPKNIQYF
DNA: TGCAGCGTTGAGTTTCAGGGAGGTCCCAAAAACATTCAGTACTTC
D: -
J: TRBJ2-4
size: -
V: TRBV29-1

CDR3: CASSRTSGRYEQYF
DNA: TGTGCCAGCAGCCGCACTAGCGGGAGGTACGAGCAGTACTTC
D: TRBD2
J: TRBJ2-7
size: -
V: TRBV6-5

CDR3: CASSWTSGNEQFF
DNA: TGTGCCAGCAGCTGGACTAGCGGCAATGAGCAGTTCTTC
D: TRBD2
J: TRBJ2-1
size: once
V: TRBV12-3/TRBV12-4